This T cell receptor (beta chain) was sequenced during a study of identical twins. The count of this clonotype is one. Each CDR3 protein is one row after TCRdb ran MiXCR on the 5' RACE reads. The sample has hundreds of thousands of distinct CDR3 sequences, 9% to 15% seen once. These sequences were also reported in another study, on yellow fever vaccine responses in identical twins.

The source material was PBMCs. The sequence was collected from a woman between 18 and 30 years old in good health.

This CDR3 is CAISPGIQETQYF. CDR3 nucleotides: TGTGCCATCAGCCCGGGTATCCAAGAGACCCAGTACTTC. The chain joins TRBV10-3 to TRBJ2-5; the D is unclear. This CDR3 comprises 13 residues. Germline V lookup: CDR1 ENHRY, CDR2 SYGVKD. The V end was cut by 6 bases, the J end by 1 base, with 9 bases between.